This T cell receptor beta chain came from a study of PD-1 blockade in classical Hodgkin lymphoma. Germline assignment: CDR1 SGHTS and CDR2 YDEGEE. Trimming took off 2 bases at V and 2 bases at J, with 7 bases between the two ends. This CDR3 is built from 13 residues. Some clones are missing from TCRdb's copy, which holds only in-frame ones; the method was immunoSEQ multiplex PCR. The table has around 1,600 clones, roughly 80% seen once; the top ten hold about a quarter. With no exception, relapse followed autologous stem cell transplantation in all patients, and brentuximab vedotin exposure varied. From thawed PBMCs, magnetic negative selection was used to isolate the CD8+ T cells.

The sample was CD8+ T cells from blood, taken at baseline. The chain links TRBV5-8 to TRBJ1-2; no clear D gene. The receptor comes from a human donor with classical Hodgkin lymphoma. CDR3 loop: CASSFTDNYGYTF. The CDR3 DNA reads TGTGCCAGCAGCTTTACGGACAACTATGGCTACACCTTC.